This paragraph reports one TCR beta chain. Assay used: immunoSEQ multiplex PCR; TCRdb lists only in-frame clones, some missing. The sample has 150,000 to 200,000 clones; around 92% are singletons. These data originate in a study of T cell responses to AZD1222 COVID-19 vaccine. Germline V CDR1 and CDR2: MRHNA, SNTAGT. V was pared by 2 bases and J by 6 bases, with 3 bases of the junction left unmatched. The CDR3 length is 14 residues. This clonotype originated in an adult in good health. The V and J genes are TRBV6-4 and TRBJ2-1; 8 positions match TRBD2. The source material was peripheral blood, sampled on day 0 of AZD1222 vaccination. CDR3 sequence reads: CASSDGTRLNEQFF. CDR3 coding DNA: TGTGCCAGCAGTGACGGGACTAGGCTCAATGAGCAGTTCTTC.